The sequence of this T cell receptor (beta chain) was determined in a study of blood T cell repertoires in COVID-19. Study background: Collection of acute and convalescent COVID-19 samples took place in the United States, Italy and Spain. T cells, B-cell-depleted T cells, or PBMCs provided the cDNA or gDNA that served as material.

Germline values: CDR1 SGHTA, CDR2 FQGNSA. CDR3 length: 15 amino acids. V gave up 1 base and J gave up 3 bases, with 12 bases separating them. Original processing notes: Estimated nucleated cell counts came from reference gene primer amplification. Only in-frame clones appear in the TCRdb table, and some are missing; sequencing was by immunoSEQ multiplex PCR. The V and J calls and clone size are taken from that table; D and trimming were inferred from the DNA. The sample has about 250,000 clones, 86% seen once. The TCR comes from a woman under 40 with active or convalescent COVID-19. The sample was peripheral blood. This chain links TRBV7-2 with TRBJ1-2; the D gene is possibly TRBD1 (6 bases). CDR3 sequence: CASSLVNRQDYGYTF. CDR3 in DNA: TGTGCCAGCAGCTTAGTTAATAGACAGGACTATGGCTACACCTTC.